One sample yielded the 13 T cell receptor beta chains listed below, sequenced in a study of CD8 T cells in ankylosing spondylitis. Notes on the study in general: Apparently characteristic of ankylosing spondylitis blood was a TCR beta motif (about 8 highly homologous variants).

Their recognized antigens are unknown. TCRdb fed the 5' RACE reads into MiXCR, producing one record per CDR3 protein. The table has roughly 670,000 distinct CDR3 sequences, under 20% seen once. The specimen was blood, either unsorted or a sorted T cell fraction (not recorded which). The receptors come from a male donor with ankylosing spondylitis.

This clonotype was picked up a small number of times. The rearrangement joins TRBV4-1 to TRBJ1-6; 7 bases map to TRBD1. The germline V gene encodes CDR1 MGHRA and CDR2 YSYEKL. The junction had 10 bases not matched to a gene; V was cut back by 0 bases and J by 2 bases. The CDR3 totals 19 residues. CDR3 region: CASSQDGGQAWAYNSPLHF. The CDR3 region has the DNA TGCGCCAGCAGCCAAGATGGAGGACAGGCCTGGGCCTATAATTCACCCCTCCACTTT.

This chain joins TRBV12-3 or TRBV12-4 and TRBJ2-3, with D possibly TRBD1 on 7 matching bases. Trimming shortened V by 6 bases and J by 2 bases, and 12 bases separated the two germline ends. The CDR3 length is 14 residues. In DNA form, the CDR3 reads TGTGCCAGCAGACCCAGGGGGGACACAGATACGCAGTATTTT. This gives the protein CASRPRGDTDTQYF.

The V call is TRBV5-5, the J call TRBJ1-5; unclear D gene. V was pared by 4 bases and J by 7 bases, with 12 bases between. CDR3 length: 13 residues. Germline V gives CDR1 SGHKS, CDR2 YYEKEE (reference sequence). The CDR3 sequence is CASSPSGTQPQHF. Here the CDR3 DNA reads TGTGCCAGCAGCCCCTCAGGTACGCAGCCCCAGCATTTT.

This clonotype was counted only a few times. This chain joins TRBV12-3 or TRBV12-4 and TRBJ1-1; a possible D gene is TRBD1 (6 bases). V was clipped by 1 base and J by 6 bases, with 15 bases between them. This CDR3 is 15 amino acids long. CDR3 nucleotide sequence: TGTGCCAGCAGTTTAGTGGGGGCCGGCAGGGCTGAAGCTTTCTTT. Its translation: CASSLVGAGRAEAFF.

J is TRBJ1-1 and V is TRBV20-1, with TRBD1 identical over 7 bases. The CDR3 spans 16 residues. V was pared by 6 bases and J by 0 bases, with 13 bases of the junction left unmatched. CDR1 and CDR2 (germline): DFQATT, SNEGSKA (reference sequence). DNA of the CDR3: TGCAGTGCCTATAACGACAGGGCAGGACTGAACACTGAAGCTTTCTTT. Residues: CSAYNDRAGLNTEAFF.

This clonotype was observed a few times. V is TRBV6-1 and J is TRBJ2-1; TRBD1 matches at 7 bases. V shed 5 bases and J 6 bases; nucleotides not matched to a gene: 10. The CDR3 has 15 residues. Germline V gene data show CDR1 as MNHNS and CDR2 as SASEGT. The CDR3 reads CASSPFGQVRNEQFF. The CDR3 nucleotides are TGTGCCAGCAGTCCGTTTGGACAGGTCCGCAATGAGCAGTTCTTC.

The rearrangement links TRBV3-1 to TRBJ2-1; possible D gene TRBD1, 6 bases. Germline V lookup: CDR1 LGHDT, CDR2 YNNKEL (reference sequence). The CDR3 consists of 14 residues. V lost 2 bases and J 7 bases, leaving 12 bases between the germline ends. CDR3 nucleotide sequence: TGTGCCAGCAGCCAAAACAGGGCGCGGAATGAGCAGTTCTTC. Amino acids: CASSQNRARNEQFF.

This clonotype was picked up a small number of times. V is TRBV6-1 and J is TRBJ1-6, with 7 bases that match TRBD1. With V trimmed by 6 bases and J by 9 bases, 8 bases remained unmatched. Per the germline V gene, CDR1 is MNHNS and CDR2 is SASEGT. CDR3 length equals 14 residues. The CDR3 coding sequence is TGTGCCAGCAGCGAGACAGGGTTGGGTTCACCCCTCCACTTT. Translated: CASSETGLGSPLHF.

This clonotype was detected ten times or more. The CDR3 DNA sequence: TGCAGCGCGACCTCCCGGGACAGCAATGAAAAACTGTTTTTT. Its translation is CSATSRDSNEKLFF. The rearrangement joins TRBV29-1 to TRBJ1-4; TRBD1 aligns across 7 bases. Losses at the gene ends were 7 bases for V and 5 bases for J; bases not matched to a gene: 10. Germline lookup yields CDR1 SQVTM and CDR2 ANQGSEA. CDR3 length: 14 amino acids.

In its sample, this clonotype was seen many times. The rearrangement joins TRBV18 to TRBJ2-5, with D unresolved. This CDR3 is built from 11 residues. With 8 bases removed from V and 1 base from J, the gap between germline ends came to 5 bases. The germline CDR1 and CDR2 sequences are KGHSH and LQKENI. The CDR3 here is CASSPQETQYF. For the CDR3, the DNA is TGTGCCAGCAGCCCCCAAGAGACCCAGTACTTC.

The chain links TRBV5-1 to TRBJ1-3; D call uncertain. The CDR3 length is 16 residues. Germline V gene data show CDR1 as SGHRS and CDR2 as YFSETQ. Between the trimmed V and J ends, which lost 4 bases and 0 bases, there was a span of 14 bases. CDR3 DNA sequence: TGCGCCAGCAGCCCGGACGGGGTAATCTCTGGAAACACCATATATTTT. Translating it yields CASSPDGVISGNTIYF.

The V and J genes are TRBV5-4 and TRBJ2-1; 14 bases are a match to TRBD2. V lost 2 bases, J lost 4 bases, and 8 bases stayed unmatched. Germline assignment: CDR1 SGHNT and CDR2 YYREEE (reference sequence). The CDR3 has 18 amino acids. The chain's CDR3 is CASSLGRLAGGSYNEQFF. The CDR3 bases are TGTGCCAGCAGCTTAGGGCGACTAGCGGGAGGGTCATACAATGAGCAGTTCTTC.

The V and J genes are TRBV12-3 or TRBV12-4 and TRBJ2-7, with D tentatively TRBD1 (6 bases). The CDR3 is 13 residues long. Trimming removed 5 bases at V and 4 bases at J, with 12 bases between. CDR3 nucleotides: TGTGCCAGCAGTCGGACAGACCCGTACGAGCAGTACTTC. Protein product: CASSRTDPYEQYF.